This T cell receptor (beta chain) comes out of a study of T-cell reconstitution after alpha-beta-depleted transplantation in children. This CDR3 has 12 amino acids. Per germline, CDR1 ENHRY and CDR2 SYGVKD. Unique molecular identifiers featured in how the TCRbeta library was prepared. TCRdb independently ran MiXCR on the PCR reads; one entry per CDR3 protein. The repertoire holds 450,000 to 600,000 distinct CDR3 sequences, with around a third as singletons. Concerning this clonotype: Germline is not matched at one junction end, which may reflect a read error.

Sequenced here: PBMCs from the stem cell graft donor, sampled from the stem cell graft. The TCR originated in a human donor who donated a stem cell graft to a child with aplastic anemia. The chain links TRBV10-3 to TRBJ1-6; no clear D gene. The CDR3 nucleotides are TGTGCCATCAGTGAGACGCAGGTCCTTCTGGACTTT. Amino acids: CAISETQVLLDF.